A selection of T cell receptor beta chains follows, all from one sample in a study of shared clonotypes between healthy human individuals. Profiling relied on immunoSEQ multiplex PCR, and the TCRdb table lists in-frame clones only, not all of them. Here the sample spans 2 million to 2.5 million clones, about 95% being singletons. Sample: naive CD8+ T cells sorted from blood. The receptors were gathered from a man aged 18 to 30 in good health. Each CDR3 is given with its conserved first and last residue. D genes are given only for firm matches. For some rows the clone size is stated as once, few or many, or as a class when expanded; others skip it.

CDR3aa,CDR3nt,v_gene,j_gene,abundance,d_gene
CATSREVQNEQFF,TGTGCCACCAGCAGAGAAGTGCAAAATGAGCAGTTCTTC,TRBV15,TRBJ2-1,.,.
CASRSGTSYEQYF,TGTGCCAGCAGATCCGGGACATCCTACGAGCAGTACTTC,TRBV9,TRBJ2-7,few,.
CSVLTADGYTF,TGCAGCGTTCTAACGGCCGATGGCTACACCTTC,TRBV29-1,TRBJ1-2,.,.
CASSQDRSASGNTIYF,TGCGCCAGCAGCCAAGATCGTTCGGCCTCTGGAAACACCATATATTTT,TRBV4-3,TRBJ1-3,.,.
CASRTGTVNSPLHF,TGTGCCAGCAGGACCGGGACGGTTAATTCACCCCTCCACTTT,TRBV7-9,TRBJ1-6,.,.
CASSYRTGRNYEQYF,TGTGCCAGCAGTTATAGGACAGGGAGGAACTACGAGCAGTACTTC,TRBV6-6,TRBJ2-7,.,TRBD1
CASSFKQTGGGYTF,TGTGCCAGCAGCTTCAAGCAAACAGGGGGAGGCTACACCTTC,TRBV14,TRBJ1-2,.,TRBD1
CASSVGNGYTF,TGTGCCAGCAGCGTAGGTAATGGCTACACCTTC,TRBV9,TRBJ1-2,.,.
CASSLGPSEQYF,TGTGCCAGCAGCCTAGGGCCGAGCGAGCAGTACTTC,TRBV7-9,TRBJ2-7,.,.
CASSQGLMANEKLFF,TGCGCCAGCAGCCAAGGTCTAATGGCTAATGAAAAACTGTTTTTT,TRBV4-1,TRBJ1-4,.,.
CASSHRVGGGTDTQYF,TGTGCCAGCAGCCACAGGGTTGGTGGGGGGACAGATACGCAGTATTTT,TRBV9,TRBJ2-3,.,.
CASSSHGTGTTDTQYF,TGTGCCAGCAGCAGCCATGGGACAGGAACCACAGATACGCAGTATTTT,TRBV6-6,TRBJ2-3,.,TRBD1
CASSPGLLSYEQYF,TGTGCCAGCAGCCCAGGCTTGTTATCCTACGAGCAGTACTTC,TRBV7-3,TRBJ2-7,.,.
CASSQGIYGYTF,TGTGCCAGCAGCCAGGGAATCTATGGCTACACCTTC,TRBV9,TRBJ1-2,.,.
CASSSLGEGPPYEQYF,TGTGCCAGCAGCTCGTTAGGGGAAGGCCCTCCCTACGAGCAGTACTTC,TRBV5-6,TRBJ2-7,few,.
CASSYGGKNIQYF,TGTGCCAGCAGTTATGGAGGAAAAAACATTCAGTACTTC,TRBV6-5,TRBJ2-4,.,.
CASSITGTVLHSGANVLTF,TGTGCCAGCAGTATTACCGGGACAGTCCTGCACTCTGGGGCCAACGTCCTGACTTTC,TRBV27,TRBJ2-6,.,TRBD1
CASRPRDRVGPPLHF,TGTGCCAGCAGACCCCGGGACAGGGTTGGTCCACCCCTCCACTTT,TRBV7-9,TRBJ1-6,.,TRBD1
CASSLARGDKETQYF,TGTGCCAGCAGCTTAGCGCGGGGGGACAAAGAGACCCAGTACTTC,TRBV7-9,TRBJ2-5,.,TRBD2
CASRLEGSSYNEQFF,TGTGCCAGCAGGCTGGAGGGTAGCTCCTACAATGAGCAGTTCTTC,TRBV2,TRBJ2-1,.,.
CASSPTGTDEQETQYF,TGTGCCAGCAGTCCTACCGGGACAGACGAGCAAGAGACCCAGTACTTC,TRBV25-1,TRBJ2-5,once,TRBD1
CASSLQGGHEQYF,TGTGCCAGCAGTTTACAGGGGGGCCACGAGCAGTACTTC,TRBV13,TRBJ2-7,.,TRBD1
CAWRTLGNTIYF,TGTGCCTGGAGGACACTGGGAAACACCATATATTTT,TRBV30,TRBJ1-3,few,.
CASSSGTGGAYEQYF,TGTGCCAGCAGCTCCGGGACAGGGGGCGCCTACGAGCAGTACTTC,TRBV13,TRBJ2-7,.,TRBD1
CASSPGLAGLLGETQYF,TGTGCCAGCAGCCCGGGACTAGCGGGACTCCTGGGGGAGACCCAGTACTTC,TRBV5-6,TRBJ2-5,.,TRBD2
CASSHLYSGSYNEQFF,TGCGCCAGCAGCCACCTGTATAGCGGGAGTTACAATGAGCAGTTCTTC,TRBV4-3,TRBJ2-1,.,TRBD2
CASSEALWDRANTEAFF,TGTGCCAGCAGTGAAGCGCTTTGGGACAGGGCGAACACTGAAGCTTTCTTT,TRBV2,TRBJ1-1,.,TRBD1
CASSLGIQANYGYTF,TGTGCCAGCAGCTTAGGGATCCAAGCTAACTATGGCTACACCTTC,TRBV7-2,TRBJ1-2,.,.
CAWSSTSGSLYEQYF,TGTGCCTGGAGTTCCACTAGCGGGAGTCTGTACGAGCAGTACTTC,TRBV30,TRBJ2-7,once,TRBD2
CASSLAGGSYNEQFF,TGTGCCAGCAGTTTAGCAGGGGGCTCCTACAATGAGCAGTTCTTC,TRBV27,TRBJ2-1,.,TRBD1
CASSVGGTERVPSTDTQYF,TGTGCCAGCAGCGTAGGCGGCACGGAGAGGGTCCCTAGCACAGATACGCAGTATTTT,TRBV9,TRBJ2-3,.,.
CSAGDWNTGELFF,TGCAGCGCCGGAGACTGGAACACCGGGGAGCTGTTTTTT,TRBV29-1,TRBJ2-2,.,.
CASSLSGEETQYF,TGTGCCAGCAGCCTGAGCGGGGAAGAGACCCAGTACTTC,TRBV5-6,TRBJ2-5,.,TRBD2
CASETVEGTGELFF,TGTGCCAGCGAAACAGTGGAGGGCACCGGGGAGCTGTTTTTT,TRBV28,TRBJ2-2,.,.
CASSETEGLSQHF,TGTGCCAGCAGTGAGACAGAAGGGTTGTCCCAGCATTTT,TRBV2,TRBJ1-5,.,.
CASSHWVLREIDNEQYF,TGTGCCAGCAGTCATTGGGTGTTGAGGGAGATAGATAACGAGCAGTACTTC,TRBV5-6,TRBJ2-7,.,.
CASSFGVDEQYF,TGTGCCAGCAGCTTTGGAGTAGATGAGCAGTACTTC,TRBV5-6,TRBJ2-7,.,.
CASSQEGTSGGLVEQFF,TGCGCCAGCAGCCAAGAAGGAACTAGCGGAGGTCTGGTAGAGCAGTTCTTC,TRBV4-3,TRBJ2-1,.,TRBD2
CASSEQLAGGSYEQYF,TGTGCCAGCAGCGAACAACTAGCGGGGGGGTCTTACGAGCAGTACTTC,TRBV7-2,TRBJ2-7,.,TRBD2
CASSVSGTPNNEQFF,TGTGCCAGCAGCGTTAGCGGGACGCCTAACAATGAGCAGTTCTTC,TRBV9,TRBJ2-1,.,TRBD2
CASSLPPGVYEQFF,TGTGCCAGCAGCTTACCTCCGGGGGTGTATGAGCAGTTCTTC,TRBV5-5,TRBJ2-1,.,.
CASSLLALDEQFF,TGTGCCAGCAGTTTACTAGCTCTCGATGAGCAGTTCTTC,TRBV27,TRBJ2-1,.,.
CASSYGGPNYGYTF,TGTGCCAGCAGTTACGGGGGTCCAAACTATGGCTACACCTTC,TRBV6-5,TRBJ1-2,once,.
CASSAGTPGYEQYF,TGTGCCAGTAGTGCCGGGACACCTGGCTACGAGCAGTACTTC,TRBV19,TRBJ2-7,.,.
CASSQDPNRVREKLFF,TGCGCCAGCAGCCAAGATCCGAACAGGGTAAGGGAAAAACTGTTTTTT,TRBV4-1,TRBJ1-4,once,.
CASSVGTANYGYTF,TGTGCCAGCAGCGTAGGGACGGCTAACTATGGCTACACCTTC,TRBV9,TRBJ1-2,.,.
CASSETETNEQFF,TGCGCCAGCAGTGAGACCGAAACGAATGAGCAGTTCTTC,TRBV10-1,TRBJ2-1,.,.
CATSRASSTGELFF,TGTGCCACCAGCCGAGCTAGCAGCACCGGGGAGCTGTTTTTT,TRBV15,TRBJ2-2,once,.
CASSISTGMHTEAFF,TGTGCCAGTAGTATTTCGACAGGTATGCACACTGAAGCTTTCTTT,TRBV19,TRBJ1-1,few,.
CASSQGGLDIQYF,TGTGCCAGCAGTCAGGGGGGTTTAGACATTCAGTACTTC,TRBV27,TRBJ2-4,.,.
CASSLGWGDRGNQPQHF,TGTGCCAGCAGTTTGGGATGGGGAGATCGGGGCAATCAGCCCCAGCATTTT,TRBV27,TRBJ1-5,.,.
CAWSGSGGQPQHF,TGTGCCTGGAGTGGATCCGGGGGTCAGCCCCAGCATTTT,TRBV30,TRBJ1-5,.,.
CASSPRQEKLFF,TGTGCCAGCAGCCCCAGACAAGAAAAACTGTTTTTT,TRBV7-9,TRBJ1-4,.,.
CASRSLTGQGALYEQYF,TGTGCCAGCAGATCCCTTACGGGACAGGGGGCCCTCTACGAGCAGTACTTC,TRBV28,TRBJ2-7,.,TRBD1
CASSSSGSETGELFF,TGTGCCAGCAGTTCCAGCGGGAGTGAAACCGGGGAGCTGTTTTTT,TRBV5-8,TRBJ2-2,.,TRBD2
CSVGTGGRTEAFF,TGCAGCGTTGGGACAGGGGGCAGAACTGAAGCTTTCTTT,TRBV29-1,TRBJ1-1,many,TRBD1
CASSDGTGISNQPQHF,TGTGCCAGCAGTGATGGGACAGGCATTAGCAATCAGCCCCAGCATTTT,TRBV2,TRBJ1-5,.,TRBD1